These T cell receptor beta chains were read from a single sample in a study of blood T cell repertoires in COVID-19. The protocol was immunoSEQ multiplex PCR, while the TCRdb copy is restricted to in-frame clones and leaves out a portion. The sample lists about 89,000 clones, just under 85% seen once, with roughly 10% in the top ten. The sample taken for sequencing was peripheral blood. The receptors shown here come from a man between 65 and 85 years old with acute or convalescent COVID-19. Each CDR3 is given with its conserved first and last residue. Fields, in order: V gene, clone size, J gene, CDR3 length, D gene, CDR3 protein, CDR3 DNA. D genes are given only for firm matches. Rows give clone size only sometimes, using once, few, many, or a class for an expanded clone.

>TRBV11-2|.|TRBJ1-2|14|.
CASSLSPSLDGYTF
TGTGCCAGCAGCTTAAGCCCTAGTTTAGATGGCTACACCTTC
>TRBV15|.|TRBJ2-7|13|.
CATKRRASYEQYF
TGTGCCACCAAGCGGCGAGCTTCCTACGAGCAGTACTTC
>TRBV7-9|.|TRBJ2-1|14|TRBD1
CASSGWDRHNEQFF
TGTGCCAGCAGCGGATGGGACAGACACAATGAGCAGTTCTTC
>TRBV6-2/TRBV6-3|few|TRBJ1-2|11|.
CASSKGRGYTF
TGTGCCAGCAGCAAGGGGCGCGGCTACACCTTC
>TRBV30|.|TRBJ1-5|13|TRBD1
CAWKGQENQPQHF
TGTGCCTGGAAGGGACAGGAGAATCAGCCCCAGCATTTT
>TRBV9|once|TRBJ1-5|15|TRBD1
CASSVDGQENQPQHF
TGTGCCAGCAGCGTAGACGGACAGGAAAATCAGCCCCAGCATTTT
>TRBV30|.|TRBJ1-2|13|.
CAWSVGAQQGYTF
TGTGCCTGGAGTGTTGGGGCCCAACAGGGCTACACCTTC
>TRBV9|.|TRBJ2-7|13|.
CASSVARSLEQYF
TGTGCCAGCAGCGTAGCCAGGTCTCTCGAGCAGTACTTC
>TRBV28|once|TRBJ1-5|15|.
CASRKPGASNQPQHF
TGTGCCAGCAGAAAACCGGGAGCTAGCAATCAGCCCCAGCATTTT
>TRBV7-9|.|TRBJ1-4|15|TRBD1
CASSLEWTGREKLFF
TGTGCCAGCAGCTTAGAATGGACAGGGCGGGAAAAACTGTTTTTT
>TRBV7-3|once|TRBJ1-1|13|.
CASSLQANTEAFF
TGTGCCAGCAGCTTACAGGCGAACACTGAAGCTTTCTTT
>TRBV7-2|.|TRBJ1-1|13|.
CASSLSRQTEAFF
TGTGCCAGCAGCTTATCAAGACAGACTGAAGCTTTCTTT
>TRBV20-1|.|TRBJ1-5|16|TRBD1
CSASSGTGFRNQPQHF
TGCAGTGCTAGTTCCGGGACAGGGTTTCGGAATCAGCCCCAGCATTTT
>TRBV19|.|TRBJ1-6|18|TRBD1
CASSLTGWGSSYNSPLHF
TGTGCCAGTAGTTTGACAGGGTGGGGGAGCTCCTATAATTCACCCCTCCACTTT
>TRBV7-9|.|TRBJ1-1|15|TRBD1
CASSLGTGRFYEAFF
TGTGCCAGCAGCTTGGGGACAGGGCGTTTCTATGAAGCTTTCTTT
>TRBV7-2|.|TRBJ2-1|16|TRBD2
CASSLGGAGRLDEQFF
TGTGCCAGCAGCTTGGGTGGAGCCGGGAGGCTGGATGAGCAGTTCTTC
>TRBV6-5|few|TRBJ1-1|14|TRBD1
CASSKTGLGTEAFF
TGTGCCAGCAGTAAGACAGGGTTGGGCACTGAAGCTTTCTTT
>TRBV20-1|.|TRBJ1-4|14|.
CSASRGGTNEKLFF
TGCAGTGCTAGTCGCGGGGGGACTAATGAAAAACTGTTTTTT
>TRBV7-2|.|TRBJ2-7|14|.
CASSAGTGTYEQYF
TGTGCCAGCAGTGCCGGGACTGGGACCTACGAGCAGTACTTC
>TRBV28|once|TRBJ1-2|17|.
CASSRGAGSRGVSGYTF
TGTGCCAGCTCTAGAGGTGCGGGGAGCCGGGGAGTGAGTGGCTACACCTTC
>TRBV9|once|TRBJ2-7|15|.
CASSVDYARAYEQYF
TGTGCCAGCAGCGTCGACTACGCCCGGGCCTACGAGCAGTACTTC
>TRBV7-3|.|TRBJ2-7|13|.
CASSSQAQSEQYF
TGTGCCAGCAGCTCCCAGGCGCAAAGCGAGCAGTACTTC
>TRBV4-3|few|TRBJ1-1|17|TRBD1
CASSQSTGGVTGTEAFF
TGCGCCAGCAGCCAATCGACAGGGGGAGTAACGGGCACTGAAGCTTTCTTT
>TRBV7-8|.|TRBJ2-3|14|TRBD2
CASLGRETADTQYF
TGTGCCAGCTTGGGGCGGGAGACCGCAGATACGCAGTATTTT
>TRBV7-2|.|TRBJ1-5|17|TRBD1
CASSPGQGARGNQPQHF
TGTGCCAGCAGCCCTGGACAGGGGGCGCGAGGCAATCAGCCCCAGCATTTT
>TRBV5-6|.|TRBJ2-7|17|TRBD2
CASSLLTSGRASYEQYF
TGTGCCAGCAGCTTGCTTACTAGCGGGAGGGCTTCCTACGAGCAGTACTTC
>TRBV7-2|.|TRBJ1-2|14|.
CASSARQDLYGYTF
TGTGCCAGCAGCGCGCGACAGGATTTATATGGCTACACCTTC
>TRBV6-5|.|TRBJ1-6|12|.
CASSYLNSPLHF
TGTGCCAGCAGTTATCTTAATTCACCCCTCCACTTT
>TRBV28|.|TRBJ1-2|14|TRBD1
CASTVEDRSYGYTF
TGTGCCAGCACGGTCGAGGACAGGAGCTATGGCTACACCTTC
>TRBV6-2/TRBV6-3|.|TRBJ2-3|14|.
CASSWGHSTDTQYF
TGTGCCAGCAGTTGGGGACATAGCACAGATACGCAGTATTTT
>TRBV3-1/TRBV3-2|.|TRBJ2-1|16|.
CASSQGQVSGGRRQFF
TGTGCCAGCAGCCAAGGACAGGTTTCTGGGGGTAGAAGACAGTTCTTC
>TRBV19|.|TRBJ2-2|13|.
CASSIGGAGELFF
TGTGCCAGTAGTATCGGAGGGGCCGGGGAGCTGTTTTTT
>TRBV7-9|.|TRBJ1-5|15|.
CASSSQTGFNQPQHF
TGTGCCAGCAGCTCTCAAACAGGGTTCAATCAGCCCCAGCATTTT
>TRBV5-1|.|TRBJ2-1|15|TRBD1
CASSLGGGAYNEQFF
TGCGCCAGCAGCTTGGGAGGGGGCGCTTACAATGAGCAGTTCTTC
>TRBV5-1|.|TRBJ2-1|15|.
CASSLDGAPYNEQFF
TGCGCCAGCAGCTTGGATGGGGCCCCCTACAATGAGCAGTTCTTC
>TRBV28|.|TRBJ1-5|18|TRBD1
CASSLISGGGYSNQPQHF
TGTGCCAGCAGTTTAATTTCAGGGGGCGGGTATAGCAATCAGCCCCAGCATTTT
>TRBV6-5|.|TRBJ2-7|14|.
CASIDWGRGYEQYF
TGTGCCAGCATCGACTGGGGCAGGGGTTACGAGCAGTACTTC
>TRBV9|.|TRBJ2-2|14|.
CASSVVPTRRELFF
TGTGCCAGCAGCGTAGTACCCACTCGTCGGGAGCTGTTTTTT
>TRBV7-2|.|TRBJ2-3|15|.
CASSLEGPGADTQYF
TGTGCCAGCAGCTTAGAGGGTCCGGGGGCAGATACGCAGTATTTT
>TRBV5-1|.|TRBJ1-2|17|.
CASSLDLRGLGDYGYTF
TGCGCCAGCAGCTTAGATCTCCGGGGACTCGGTGACTATGGCTACACCTTC
>TRBV7-3|.|TRBJ1-2|14|TRBD1
CASSPGRRQGGYTF
TGTGCCAGCAGCCCTGGGCGCAGACAGGGAGGCTACACCTTC
>TRBV5-6|.|TRBJ2-3|15|.
CASSLGGQRTDTQYF
TGTGCCAGCAGCTTGGGGGGGCAACGCACAGATACGCAGTATTTT
>TRBV6-2/TRBV6-3|once|TRBJ2-7|14|.
CASSSRTGSYEQYF
TGTGCCAGCAGTTCCCGGACGGGGTCCTACGAGCAGTACTTC
>TRBV5-5|.|TRBJ1-2|15|TRBD1
CASSSPTGVGYGYTF
TGTGCCAGCAGCTCCCCGACAGGGGTGGGCTATGGCTACACCTTC